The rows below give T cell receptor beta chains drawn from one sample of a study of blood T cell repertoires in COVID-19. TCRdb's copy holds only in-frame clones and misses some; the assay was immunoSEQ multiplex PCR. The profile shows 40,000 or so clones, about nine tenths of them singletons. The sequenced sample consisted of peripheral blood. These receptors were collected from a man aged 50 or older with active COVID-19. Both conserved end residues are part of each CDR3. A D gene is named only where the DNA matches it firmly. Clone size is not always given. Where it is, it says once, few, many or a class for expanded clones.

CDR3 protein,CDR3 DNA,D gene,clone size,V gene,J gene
CASSSDRGGGEAFF,TGTGCCAGCAGTTCAGACAGGGGAGGCGGTGAAGCTTTCTTT,TRBD1,-,TRBV28,TRBJ1-1
CASSPAPPPYEQYF,TGTGCCAGTAGTCCCGCGCCTCCACCCTACGAGCAGTACTTC,-,-,TRBV19,TRBJ2-7
CASSHEQGALGTEAFF,TGTGCCAGCAGTCACGAGCAGGGGGCTCTAGGCACTGAAGCTTTCTTT,TRBD1,many,TRBV7-6,TRBJ1-1
CASSLSRIGTGVTGELFF,TGTGCCAGCAGCTTGTCCCGTATAGGGACAGGGGTTACCGGGGAGCTGTTTTTT,TRBD1,once,TRBV7-3,TRBJ2-2
CASSHTGTSGRAPYNEQFF,TGTGCCAGCAGCCATACCGGGACTAGCGGGAGGGCCCCCTACAATGAGCAGTTCTTC,TRBD2,-,TRBV7-9,TRBJ2-1
CASRMGQGAMGDEQYF,TGCGCCAGCAGGATGGGACAGGGGGCGATGGGGGACGAGCAGTACTTC,TRBD1,-,TRBV5-1,TRBJ2-7
CVSSYSLQLSGNTIYF,TGTGTCAGCAGTTACTCGCTACAGCTCTCTGGAAACACCATATATTTT,-,-,TRBV6-5,TRBJ1-3
CASSQRGSAGELFF,TGCGCCAGCAGCCAACGGGGTAGCGCCGGGGAGCTGTTTTTT,-,-,TRBV4-3,TRBJ2-2
CASSYGTSGSSEQYF,TGTGCCAGCAGTTACGGGACTAGCGGGAGTTCCGAGCAGTACTTC,TRBD2,few,TRBV6-2/TRBV6-3,TRBJ2-7
CSVEDVPTSPNTEAFF,TGCAGCGTTGAAGATGTACCGACATCCCCCAACACTGAAGCTTTCTTT,-,-,TRBV29-1,TRBJ1-1
CASSLWVADGYTF,TGTGCCAGCAGCTTATGGGTAGCAGATGGCTACACCTTC,-,-,TRBV7-8,TRBJ1-2
CASSQVGLRGNQPQHF,TGTGCCAGCAGCCAAGTAGGCCTCCGGGGCAATCAGCCCCAGCATTTT,-,few,TRBV7-9,TRBJ1-5
CASSWAGTTNTGELFF,TGTGCCAGCAGTTGGGCCGGGACTACCAACACCGGGGAGCTGTTTTTT,TRBD2,-,TRBV6-2/TRBV6-3,TRBJ2-2
CAWSYLGQSNSPLHF,TGTGCCTGGAGTTACCTGGGACAAAGTAATTCACCCCTCCACTTT,-,-,TRBV30,TRBJ1-6
CASSDYSSRRHNIQYF,TGTGCCAGCAGTGACTACTCTAGTCGGAGGCATAACATTCAGTACTTC,-,-,TRBV6-1,TRBJ2-4
CASSQTETSGSYEQYF,TGTGCCAGCAGCCAAACGGAGACTAGCGGCTCCTACGAGCAGTACTTC,TRBD2,-,TRBV4-2,TRBJ2-7
CASNREGSQPQHF,TGTGCCAGCAACAGGGAGGGGAGCCAGCCCCAGCATTTT,-,-,TRBV2,TRBJ1-5
CASSPQGRTHYEQYF,TGCGCCAGCAGCCCCCAGGGCAGGACGCACTACGAGCAGTACTTC,-,few,TRBV5-1,TRBJ2-7
CAWNNLGVNTEAFF,TGTGCCTGGAATAATTTAGGGGTGAACACTGAAGCTTTCTTT,-,once,TRBV30,TRBJ1-1
CASSSIGGNEQFF,TGTGCCAGCAGTTCTATAGGGGGCAATGAGCAGTTCTTC,-,once,TRBV27,TRBJ2-1
CASSSSQLAGVGYNEQFF,TGTGCCAGCAGTTCTAGCCAACTAGCGGGAGTTGGATACAATGAGCAGTTCTTC,TRBD2,-,TRBV28,TRBJ2-1
CASSLRQGDGYTF,TGCGCCAGCAGCTTGAGGCAGGGTGACGGCTACACCTTC,-,-,TRBV5-1,TRBJ1-2
CASSRPWAAQHF,TGTGCCAGCAGCCGCCCCTGGGCAGCCCAGCATTTT,-,once,TRBV7-2,TRBJ1-5
CASNQGGSNQPQHF,TGTGCCAGCAACCAGGGGGGAAGCAATCAGCCCCAGCATTTT,TRBD1,once,TRBV9,TRBJ1-5
CSVVWVTVRTSSYNEQFF,TGCAGCGTTGTCTGGGTGACTGTTAGAACAAGCTCCTACAATGAGCAGTTCTTC,-,once,TRBV29-1,TRBJ2-1
CATSDRSGSVADTQYF,TGTGCCACCAGTGATAGAAGCGGGAGCGTCGCAGATACGCAGTATTTT,TRBD2,once,TRBV24-1,TRBJ2-3
CASSPGTGGFYEQYF,TGTGCCAGCAGTCCAGGGACAGGGGGATTCTACGAGCAGTACTTC,TRBD1,once,TRBV27,TRBJ2-7
CASSLKRTGGGQPQHF,TGTGCCAGCAGCTTAAAAAGGACTGGGGGGGGTCAGCCCCAGCATTTT,-,-,TRBV5-8,TRBJ1-5
CASSPPGQLNEKLFF,TGTGCCAGCAGCCCACCGGGACAGCTAAATGAAAAACTGTTTTTT,TRBD1,-,TRBV7-9,TRBJ1-4
CASSEGTSGNTIYF,TGTGCCAGCAGCGAGGGGACTTCTGGAAACACCATATATTTT,-,-,TRBV9,TRBJ1-3
CASSQSRTDVDYGYTF,TGCGCCAGCAGCCAATCTCGGACAGATGTCGACTATGGCTACACCTTC,-,many,TRBV4-3,TRBJ1-2